This T cell receptor beta chain was captured by sequencing in a study of OX40 agonist ivuxolimab in advanced cancers. General observations from the study: In the 0.1 to 3.0 mg/kg range, CD4+ and CD8+ blood T cells had expanded clonally by week 6.

Concerning this clone: The antigen is undetermined. Germline is not matched at one junction end, which may reflect a read error.

TCRdb's copy holds only in-frame clones and misses some; the assay was immunoSEQ multiplex PCR. The sample includes 75,000 to 95,000 clones, just under 90% of them seen just once. Source: CD4+ or CD8+ T cells sorted from blood, taken in a trial of the OX40 agonist ivuxolimab. The receptor comes from an adult with an advanced solid tumor such as melanoma, head and neck, liver or kidney cancer.

The CDR3 region is CASSLGAPTGAYGYTF. DNA of the CDR3: TGTGCCAGCAGTTTAGGAGCCCCCACAGGAGCCTATGGCTACACCTTC. The chain recombines TRBV7-9 with TRBJ1-2; tentative D call: TRBD1 (5 bases). The CDR3 totals 16 residues. The V gene's germline CDR1 is SEHNR and CDR2 FQNEAQ (reference sequence).